This TCR beta chain derives from a study of T cells in Graves' hyperthyroidism and ophthalmopathy. Study-wide results and limits: Most thyroid clonotypes with frequency above 0.001 were detected in blood.

Diagnoses rested on clinical symptoms, serum thyroxine and TRAb, thyroid ultrasound and orbital computed tomography. V lost 4 bases to trimming and J lost 0 bases, with 9 bases between them. This CDR3 contains 14 residues. Germline V gives CDR1 MNHNS, CDR2 SASEGT. The investigators amplified TCR beta CDR3 regions from RNA transcripts. In the first-round RT-PCR of the TCR CDR3, the HTBI primer set was used. TCRdb re-analysed the multiplex PCR reads in MiXCR, keeping a single row per CDR3 protein. The sample lists about 350,000 distinct CDR3 sequences, around 13% seen once, with about a third in the top ten. This clonotype was seen repeatedly, ten times or more. Its antigen is undetermined.

This TCR was recovered from a woman aged 40 to 50 with Graves' ophthalmopathy. J is TRBJ1-1 and V is TRBV6-1, with a tentative D call TRBD1 (6 bases). The sample was blood. The CDR3 DNA reads as TGTGCCAGCAGTGTGGGGGGCATGAACACTGAAGCTTTCTTT. It translates to CASSVGGMNTEAFF.